The 22 T cell receptor beta chains presented below share a single source sample, sequenced in a study of blood T cell repertoires in COVID-19. Measured with immunoSEQ multiplex PCR; TCRdb has only the in-frame clones, and not every one. The table includes 120,000 to 150,000 clones, 75% to 90% detected once. The source material was peripheral blood. Receptors were obtained from a woman between 55 and 75 years old with active COVID-19.

J is TRBJ1-5 and V is TRBV2, with TRBD1 as a possible D gene (6 bases). Germline V gene sequence: CDR1 SNHLY, CDR2 FYNNEI. This CDR3 spans 14 amino acids. Trimming left V 5 bases short and J 0 bases short, with 8 bases between. This CDR3 is CASSRTVSNQPQHF. CDR3 DNA sequence: TGTGCCAGCAGTCGGACAGTTAGCAATCAGCCCCAGCATTTT.

This chain links TRBV9 with TRBJ2-1; perhaps TRBD2 as D (6 bases). The CDR3 extends over 16 amino acids. V dropped 0 bases and J dropped 0 bases, with 10 bases sitting between them. CDR1 is SGDLS and CDR2 is YYNGEE in the germline V gene. The DNA for the CDR3 is TGTGCCAGCAGCGTAGCGGGAGTGGGCTCCTACAATGAGCAGTTCTTC. It translates to CASSVAGVGSYNEQFF.

The chain combines TRBV7-2 with TRBJ1-5; unclear D gene. The CDR3 has 15 residues. V lost 1 base and J 6 bases, leaving 13 bases between the germline ends. Germline-derived CDR1 and CDR2 are SGHTA and FQGNSA. The CDR3 protein is CASSLVPRVGQPQHF. DNA of the CDR3: TGTGCCAGCAGCTTAGTTCCTCGGGTAGGTCAGCCCCAGCATTTT.

The chain recombines TRBV30 with TRBJ2-1, with 10 bases matching TRBD2. The CDR3 spans 15 residues. J gave up 8 bases and V 1 base, and 8 bases lay outside the gene matches. Per the germline V gene, CDR1 is GTSNPN and CDR2 is SVGIG (reference sequence). The CDR3 here is CAWSAPAGGWDEQFF. In DNA, the CDR3 is TGTGCCTGGAGTGCCCCAGCGGGAGGGTGGGATGAGCAGTTCTTC.

CDR3 residues: CASSPSRGATDTQYF. DNA for the CDR3: TGTGCCAGCTCACCTTCCCGGGGGGCCACAGATACGCAGTATTTT. The chain carries TRBV18 and TRBJ2-3; D perhaps matches TRBD2 (7 bases). Germline V lookup: CDR1 KGHSH, CDR2 LQKENI. Trimming took 3 bases from V and 2 from J, leaving 12 bases between them. This CDR3 is built from 15 residues.

J is TRBJ2-7 and V is TRBV7-9; a possible D gene is TRBD1 (5 bases). Trimming took 5 bases from V and 2 from J, leaving 16 bases between them. The CDR3 runs to 15 residues. Germline values: CDR1 SEHNR, CDR2 FQNEAQ (reference sequence). The CDR3 loop reads CASSPGQGRAYEQYF. As DNA, the CDR3 is TGTGCCAGCAGCCCCGGGCAGGGTCGGGCCTACGAGCAGTACTTC.

This rearrangement joins TRBV3-1 (or the pseudogene TRBV3-2) to TRBJ2-5; 8 positions match TRBD2. CDR1 is LGHDT and CDR2 is YNNKEL in the germline V gene (reference sequence). There are 14 residues in the CDR3. V shed 1 base, J shed 5 bases, and the junction held 3 bases outside the gene matches. CDR3: CASSQVRLAETQYF. CDR3 DNA: TGTGCCAGCAGCCAAGTTCGACTAGCGGAGACCCAGTACTTC.

V usage is TRBV27 and J usage is TRBJ2-1; D unclear. Trimming left V 2 bases short and J 2 bases short, with 13 bases between. This CDR3 contains 16 residues. The V gene's germline CDR1 is MNHEY and CDR2 SMNVEV (reference sequence). DNA of the CDR3: TGTGCCAGCAGTTTACTACGACTTCCAACCTACAATGAGCAGTTCTTC. This sequence encodes CASSLLRLPTYNEQFF.

J is TRBJ2-2 and V is TRBV12-3 or TRBV12-4; TRBD1 is a possible D gene (5 bases). The CDR3 extends over 12 amino acids. The germline V and J ends were trimmed by 5 bases and 5 bases, with 6 bases remaining between them. Here the CDR3 DNA reads TGTGCCAGCAGTCGACAGACCGGGGAGCTGTTTTTT. This sequence encodes CASSRQTGELFF.

The chain combines TRBV7-2 with TRBJ2-2, with TRBD1 as a possible D gene (6 bases). V lost 7 bases to trimming and J lost 1 base, with 10 bases between them. Germline V gives CDR1 SGHTA, CDR2 FQGNSA. The CDR3 covers 14 residues. CDR3 nucleotides: TGTGCCAGCAACACAGGGAAGAACACCGGGGAGCTGTTTTTT. It encodes CASNTGKNTGELFF.

The rearrangement links TRBV27 to TRBJ1-2; D gene unclear. V lost 1 base, J lost 8 bases, and 17 bases lay in between. In germline, CDR1 is MNHEY, CDR2 SMNVEV (reference sequence). CDR3 size: 15 residues. The CDR3 sequence: CASSLLPPHEEGYTF. The CDR3 DNA follows: TGTGCCAGCAGTTTATTGCCCCCGCATGAAGAGGGCTACACCTTC.

V gene TRBV27 combines with J gene TRBJ1-6; no firm D call. Germline CDR1 and CDR2: MNHEY and SMNVEV (reference sequence). The CDR3 runs to 14 residues. V was trimmed by 3 bases and J by 10 bases, leaving 13 bases between them. The CDR3 spells CASSFPEVGSPLHF. The CDR3, as DNA: TGTGCCAGCAGTTTTCCGGAGGTGGGCTCACCCCTCCACTTT.

The gene calls are TRBV9 and TRBJ2-1; D gene uncertain. There are 15 residues in the CDR3. Germline assignment: CDR1 SGDLS and CDR2 YYNGEE. Trimming cost V 4 bases and J 0 bases, with 11 bases left between them. CDR3 protein: CASSLLASSYNEQFF. Here the CDR3 DNA reads TGTGCCAGCAGCCTCCTGGCCTCCTCCTACAATGAGCAGTTCTTC.

The chain joins TRBV6-5 to TRBJ2-1, with 7 nucleotides matching TRBD2. Germline lookup yields CDR1 MNHEY and CDR2 SVGAGI. The CDR3 is 15 amino acids. V shed 6 bases, J shed 3 bases, and the junction held 8 bases outside the gene matches. The CDR3 sequence: CASRTQRGVYNEQFF. CDR3 coding DNA: TGTGCCAGCAGGACCCAGCGGGGAGTCTACAATGAGCAGTTCTTC.

The rearrangement joins TRBV5-1 to TRBJ1-5, with D maybe TRBD1 (6 bases). V was shortened by 4 bases and J by 0 bases, with 11 bases between the two germline ends. This CDR3 is 15 amino acids long. CDR1 is SGHRS and CDR2 is YFSETQ in the germline V gene. CDR3 sequence (DNA): TGCGCCAGCAGCCTAGGACAGTCTAGCAATCAGCCCCAGCATTTT. Translation: CASSLGQSSNQPQHF.

CDR3 coding DNA: TGTGCCAGCAGCTCGCCGGGACAACAGCAGTACTTC. It codes for CASSSPGQQQYF. V and J are TRBV5-5 and TRBJ2-7, with a weak D call TRBD1 (6 bases). CDR3 length equals 12 residues. The V gene's germline CDR1 is SGHKS and CDR2 YYEKEE (reference sequence). The V end lost 3 bases, the J end lost 8 bases, and 12 bases lay between the germline ends.

The chain has TRBV9 and TRBJ2-7, with TRBD2 identical over 10 bases. Trimming cost V 4 bases and J 2 bases; bases outside gene matches: 6. The CDR3 totals 15 residues. The germline V gene has CDR1 SGDLS and CDR2 YYNGEE. CDR3 in DNA: TGTGCCAGCAGCCAGGGAAGCGGGAGGGCCTACGAGCAGTACTTC. This sequence encodes CASSQGSGRAYEQYF.

J is TRBJ1-2 and V is TRBV9, with 7 nucleotides matching TRBD1. The trim removed 3 bases at V and 4 bases at J, leaving 6 bases unmatched. Germline V gene sequence: CDR1 SGDLS, CDR2 YYNGEE. This CDR3 region has 14 residues. The CDR3 reads CASSGDRDGYGYTF. The CDR3 DNA is TGTGCCAGCAGCGGAGACAGGGACGGCTATGGCTACACCTTC.

J is TRBJ1-1 and V is TRBV5-1, with TRBD1 as a possible D gene (5 bases). Germline lookup yields CDR1 SGHRS and CDR2 YFSETQ. The CDR3 sequence is 15 residues long. V was pared by 1 base and J by 1 base, with 11 bases between. CDR3 nucleotide sequence: TGCGCCAGCAGCTTGTCGGTACAGGAGAACACTGAAGCTTTCTTT. It translates to CASSLSVQENTEAFF. Full variable domain (remainder filled in from reference TRBV5-1 and TRBJ1-1): KAGVTQTPRYLIKTRGQQVTLSCSPISGHRSVSWYQQTPGQGLQFLFEYFSETQRNKGNFPGRFSGRQFSNSRSEMNVSTLELGDSALYLCASSLSVQENTEAFFGQGTRLTVV.

The gene calls are TRBV6-5 and TRBJ2-2; D not certain. From germline, CDR1 is MNHEY and CDR2 SVGAGI. With 1 base removed from V and 4 bases from J, the gap between germline ends came to 7 bases. The CDR3 runs to 14 residues. The CDR3 loop is CASSYFRGTGELFF. Here the CDR3 DNA reads TGTGCCAGCAGTTACTTTAGAGGCACCGGGGAGCTGTTTTTT.

This clone was observed a few times. The chain combines TRBV25-1 with TRBJ1-6; a possible D gene is TRBD1 (5 bases). This CDR3 comprises 13 residues. Trimming removed 6 bases at V and 7 bases at J, with 10 bases between. Germline V gene data show CDR1 as MGHDK and CDR2 as SYGVNS. CDR3 amino acids: CASRAGGNSPLHF. CDR3 DNA sequence: TGTGCCAGCAGGGCCGGGGGGAATTCACCCCTCCACTTT.

V and J are TRBV2 and TRBJ2-5, with D possibly TRBD2 on 5 matching bases. Trimming pared 3 bases from V and 5 bases from J, leaving 10 bases between. The CDR3 contains 13 residues. The germline CDR1 and CDR2 sequences are SNHLY and FYNNEI. CDR3 sequence reads: CASSEIGEETQYF. CDR3 bases: TGTGCCAGCAGTGAGATTGGGGAGGAGACCCAGTACTTC. Full variable domain (outside the CDR3, taken from reference TRBV2 and TRBJ2-5): EPEVTQTPSHQVTQMGQEVILRCVPISNHLYFYWYRQILGQKVEFLVSFYNNEISEKSEIFDDQFSVERPDGSNFTLKIRSTKLEDSAMYFCASSEIGEETQYFGPGTRLLVL.